These T cell receptor beta chains were read from a single sample in a study of Ad26.COV2.S vaccination and SARS-CoV-2 variants. Method: immunoSEQ multiplex PCR; TCRdb's copy keeps in-frame clones and lacks some. This sample has hundreds of thousands of clones, with around four fifths found just once. The sample consisted of peripheral blood, taken in a trial of Ad26.COV2.S vaccine versus placebo. The origin of the receptors is a person between 18 and 65 years old who received the Ad26.COV2.S COVID-19 vaccine or a placebo. Each CDR3 is given with its conserved first and last residue. The D gene is left open where the match is weak. Where a row states a size, it is once, few, many or the class of an expanded clone; other rows omit it.

>TRBD1|TRBV18|NA|TRBJ2-2
CASSPPGQLDTGELFF
TGTGCCAGCTCACCACCGGGACAGCTAGACACCGGGGAGCTGTTTTTT
>NA|TRBV7-3|NA|TRBJ1-2
CASSPGGSYGYTF
TGTGCCAGCAGCCCCGGGGGTAGCTATGGCTACACCTTC
>NA|TRBV14|NA|TRBJ1-6
CASSQRNSLYGSPLHF
TGTGCCAGCAGCCAAAGGAACAGCTTGTATGGTTCACCCCTCCACTTT
>TRBD2|TRBV9|NA|TRBJ2-3
CASSVERGPVMNTDTQYF
TGTGCCAGCAGCGTAGAGCGGGGGCCTGTAATGAACACAGATACGCAGTATTTT
>NA|TRBV6-5|NA|TRBJ1-1
CASSLAHGGSEAFF
TGTGCCAGCAGTTTGGCCCATGGAGGGTCTGAAGCTTTCTTT
>NA|TRBV7-9|few|TRBJ2-2
CASSPAGLANTGELFF
TGTGCCAGCAGCCCCGCCGGCCTAGCGAACACCGGGGAGCTGTTTTTT
>NA|TRBV18|NA|TRBJ1-1
CASSPLDSMNTEAFF
TGTGCCAGCTCACCGTTGGATTCCATGAACACTGAAGCTTTCTTT
>NA|TRBV3-1/TRBV3-2|NA|TRBJ2-5
CASSQAHRVQETQYF
TGTGCCAGCAGCCAAGCCCACAGGGTTCAAGAGACCCAGTACTTC
>TRBD2|TRBV19|NA|TRBJ2-1
CASSLAVPYNEQFF
TGTGCCAGCAGCCTAGCGGTACCCTACAATGAGCAGTTCTTC
>NA|TRBV19|NA|TRBJ1-1
CASSISAWNTEAFF
TGTGCCAGTAGTATCAGTGCGTGGAACACTGAAGCTTTCTTT
>NA|TRBV6-6|NA|TRBJ2-1
CASSYFLRYNEQFF
TGTGCCAGCAGTTACTTTTTGCGCTACAATGAGCAGTTCTTC
>NA|TRBV5-8|NA|TRBJ2-7
CASSLPGQLREQYF
TGTGCCAGCAGCTTGCCTGGACAGCTTCGGGAGCAGTACTTC
>TRBD1|TRBV10-3|NA|TRBJ1-5
CAISESGTANQPQHF
TGTGCCATCAGTGAGTCGGGGACAGCCAATCAGCCCCAGCATTTT
>TRBD2|TRBV7-9|once|TRBJ2-1
CASSRATSGLYNEQFF
TGTGCCAGCAGCCGAGCGACTAGCGGGCTCTACAATGAGCAGTTCTTC
>NA|TRBV9|NA|TRBJ1-1
CASSFAGTSDTEAFF
TGTGCCAGCAGCTTTGCCGGGACCTCTGACACTGAAGCTTTCTTT
>NA|TRBV7-9|NA|TRBJ1-1
CASSLGDLNTEAFF
TGTGCCAGCAGCTTGGGGGACTTGAACACTGAAGCTTTCTTT
>NA|TRBV7-2|NA|TRBJ2-3
CASSPAGGPTDTQYF
TGTGCCAGCAGCCCCGCCGGAGGACCCACAGATACGCAGTATTTT
>TRBD1|TRBV7-9|NA|TRBJ2-7
CASSLRQGDEQYF
TGTGCCAGCAGCTTAAGACAGGGGGACGAGCAGTACTTC
>TRBD1|TRBV7-9|NA|TRBJ2-7
CASSLEGQPYEQYF
TGTGCCAGCAGCTTAGAGGGACAGCCCTACGAGCAGTACTTC
>NA|TRBV2|NA|TRBJ2-3
CASRLMEDTQYF
TGTGCCAGCAGATTAATGGAGGATACGCAGTATTTT
>TRBD1|TRBV10-1|NA|TRBJ2-5
CASTKDRATQETQYF
TGCGCCAGCACCAAGGACAGGGCCACCCAAGAGACCCAGTACTTC
>NA|TRBV5-4|once|TRBJ2-5
CASSYGETQYF
TGTGCCAGCAGCTACGGGGAGACCCAGTACTTC
>NA|TRBV7-2|NA|TRBJ1-2
CASTPADWAVGYTF
TGTGCCAGCACCCCAGCAGACTGGGCCGTCGGCTACACCTTC
>TRBD1|TRBV29-1|NA|TRBJ1-1
CSVRGGQGEAFF
TGCAGCGTCCGAGGGGGACAGGGTGAAGCTTTCTTT
>NA|TRBV7-9|NA|TRBJ2-5
CASSSQETQYF
TGTGCCAGCAGCTCCCAAGAGACCCAGTACTTC
>NA|TRBV19|once|TRBJ1-5
CASSITGQSNQPQHF
TGTGCCAGTAGTATCACTGGACAGAGCAATCAGCCCCAGCATTTT
>NA|TRBV3-1/TRBV3-2|NA|TRBJ2-2
CASSLGRVANTGELFF
TGTGCCAGCAGCCTTGGCAGGGTAGCGAACACCGGGGAGCTGTTTTTT
>TRBD2|TRBV2|NA|TRBJ2-4
CASSELAGGLRYF
TGTGCCAGCAGTGAACTAGCGGGGGGGCTGAGGTACTTC
>NA|TRBV12-3/TRBV12-4|NA|TRBJ2-7
CASSLAGGEQYF
TGTGCCAGCAGTTTAGCAGGGGGCGAGCAGTACTTC
>NA|TRBV7-9|few|TRBJ2-1
CASSFPGGRGTYNEQFF
TGTGCCAGCAGCTTTCCTGGCGGGCGGGGAACATACAATGAGCAGTTCTTC
>NA|TRBV28|few|TRBJ2-3
CASRRAGPGDTQYF
TGTGCCAGCAGAAGGGCCGGCCCGGGAGATACGCAGTATTTT
>TRBD1|TRBV18|NA|TRBJ2-7
CASSPDRGPSYEQYF
TGTGCCAGCTCACCTGACAGGGGCCCCTCCTACGAGCAGTACTTC
>NA|TRBV6-1|NA|TRBJ1-1
CASSERGPTVAFF
TGTGCCAGCAGTGAAAGGGGTCCCACGGTAGCTTTCTTT
>NA|TRBV7-2|NA|TRBJ1-1
CASSLVMGNTEAFF
TGTGCCAGCAGCTTAGTAATGGGGAACACTGAAGCTTTCTTT
>NA|TRBV29-1|NA|TRBJ1-1
CSVMGLITEAFF
TGCAGCGTCATGGGGCTAATCACTGAAGCTTTCTTT
>NA|TRBV6-4|NA|TRBJ1-2
CASSQETANYGYTF
TGTGCCAGCAGCCAAGAGACAGCTAACTATGGCTACACCTTC
>TRBD1|TRBV6-6|NA|TRBJ1-2
CASSLQRQGADGYTF
TGTGCCAGCAGTTTACAGAGACAGGGGGCGGATGGCTACACCTTC
>NA|TRBV29-1|NA|TRBJ2-7
CSVVRRDGKAYEQYF
TGCAGCGTGGTTAGGCGGGACGGTAAAGCCTACGAGCAGTACTTC
>NA|TRBV12-3/TRBV12-4|NA|TRBJ2-5
CASSLARWETQYF
TGTGCCAGCAGTTTAGCGCGGTGGGAGACCCAGTACTTC
>TRBD2|TRBV3-1/TRBV3-2|NA|TRBJ2-1
CASSIQALERGRYNEQFF
TGTGCCAGCAGCATCCAGGCCCTGGAGCGGGGACGTTACAATGAGCAGTTCTTC
>NA|TRBV7-9|NA|TRBJ1-4
CASSSQGELFF
TGTGCCAGCAGCTCTCAGGGTGAACTGTTTTTT
>NA|TRBV25-1|NA|TRBJ2-7
CASSDSRKQYF
TGTGCCAGCAGTGATTCTAGAAAGCAGTACTTC
>NA|TRBV4-1|NA|TRBJ1-2
CASSPQFAPGDGYTF
TGCGCCAGCAGCCCGCAATTTGCCCCAGGAGATGGCTACACCTTC
>NA|TRBV5-5|NA|TRBJ1-1
CASSLPDINAFF
TGTGCCAGCAGCTTGCCAGACATTAATGCTTTCTTT
>NA|TRBV6-2/TRBV6-3|NA|TRBJ2-5
CASSYAGTEETQYF
TGTGCCAGCAGTTACGCGGGGACAGAAGAGACCCAGTACTTC
>TRBD2|TRBV18|NA|TRBJ2-3
CASSPRTRSTDTQYF
TGTGCCAGCTCACCACGGACTAGAAGCACAGATACGCAGTATTTT
>NA|TRBV6-5|NA|TRBJ2-5
CASSYSRGFQETQYF
TGTGCCAGCAGTTACTCACGAGGCTTCCAAGAGACCCAGTACTTC
>NA|TRBV7-9|once|TRBJ1-2
CASSSPAYGYTF
TGTGCCAGCAGCTCCCCTGCCTATGGCTACACCTTC
>NA|TRBV30|NA|TRBJ2-7
CAWGMHEQYF
TGTGCCTGGGGAATGCACGAGCAGTACTTC
>NA|TRBV6-6|NA|TRBJ2-7
CASSYASGTYEQYF
TGTGCCAGCAGTTACGCTTCCGGAACCTACGAGCAGTACTTC